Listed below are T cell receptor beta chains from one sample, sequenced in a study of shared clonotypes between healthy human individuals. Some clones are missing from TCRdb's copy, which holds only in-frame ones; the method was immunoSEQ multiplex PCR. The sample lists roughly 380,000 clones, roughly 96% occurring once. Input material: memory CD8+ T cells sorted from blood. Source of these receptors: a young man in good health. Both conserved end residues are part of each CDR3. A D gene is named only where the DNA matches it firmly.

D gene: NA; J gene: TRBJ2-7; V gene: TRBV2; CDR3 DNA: TGTGCCAGCTCTTTTTGGCGGGCAAACTACGAGCAGTACTTC; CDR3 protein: CASSFWRANYEQYF
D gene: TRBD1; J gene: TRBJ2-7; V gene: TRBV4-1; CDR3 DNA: TGCGCCAGCAGCCTAAATCAACTTCGACGGGACAGCTACGAGCAGTACTTC; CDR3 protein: CASSLNQLRRDSYEQYF
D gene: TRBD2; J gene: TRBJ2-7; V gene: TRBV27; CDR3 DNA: TGTGCCAGCAGGGTAGCGGGAGGGTCCGAGCAGTACTTC; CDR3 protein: CASRVAGGSEQYF
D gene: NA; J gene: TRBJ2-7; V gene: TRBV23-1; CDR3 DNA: TGCGCCAGCAGTCACAGGGGCTCCTACGAGCAGTACTTC; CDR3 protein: CASSHRGSYEQYF
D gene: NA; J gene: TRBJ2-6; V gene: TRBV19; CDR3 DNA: TGTGCCAGTAGTTCAGGGATATTCTCTGGGGCCAACGTCCTGACTTTC; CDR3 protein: CASSSGIFSGANVLTF
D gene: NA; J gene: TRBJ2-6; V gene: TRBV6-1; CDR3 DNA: TGTGCCAGCAGTGAAGTCTACAGGTTCCCTTCTGGGGCCAACGTCCTGACTTTC; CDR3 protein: CASSEVYRFPSGANVLTF
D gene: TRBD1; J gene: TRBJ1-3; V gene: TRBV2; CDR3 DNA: TGTGCCAGCAGAAAAACGACAGGGCACGGAAACACCATATATTTT; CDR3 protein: CASRKTTGHGNTIYF
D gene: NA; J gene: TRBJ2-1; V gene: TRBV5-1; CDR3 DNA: TGCGCCAGCAGCTTGGGGGCGGCGTGGGACAATGAGCAGTTCTTC; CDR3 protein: CASSLGAAWDNEQFF
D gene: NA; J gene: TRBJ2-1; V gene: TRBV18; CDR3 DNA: TGTGCCAGCTCACCACGGAACGGGAGCACCTACAATGAGCAGTTCTTC; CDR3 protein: CASSPRNGSTYNEQFF
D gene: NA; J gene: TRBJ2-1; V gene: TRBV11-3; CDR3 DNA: TGTGCCAGCAGGCCAACCAGGGGGGATAGGCGGGAGCGAGAATACAATGAGCAGTTCTTC; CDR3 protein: CASRPTRGDRREREYNEQFF
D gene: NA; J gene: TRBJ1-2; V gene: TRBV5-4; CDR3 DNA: TGTGCCAGCAGCTCGAAAGGACAGTACGGTGGCTACACCTTC; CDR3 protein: CASSSKGQYGGYTF
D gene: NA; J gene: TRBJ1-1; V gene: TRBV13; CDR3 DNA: TGTGCCAGCAGCTTAGTGAGGCAGGGGAGAAAAGCTTTCTTT; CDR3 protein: CASSLVRQGRKAFF
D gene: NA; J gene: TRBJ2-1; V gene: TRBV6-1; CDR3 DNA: TGTGCCAGCAGTGGAGGGGGGACACCATCCTACAATGAGCAGTTCTTC; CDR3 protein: CASSGGGTPSYNEQFF
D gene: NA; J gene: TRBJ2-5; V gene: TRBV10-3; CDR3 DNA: TGTGCCATCTCTTACGGGCACCAAGAGACCCAGTACTTC; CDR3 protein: CAISYGHQETQYF
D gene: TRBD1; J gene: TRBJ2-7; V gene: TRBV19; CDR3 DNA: TGTGCCAGTAGTGGACAGGGGGCGAATGCCGAGCAGTACTTC; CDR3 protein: CASSGQGANAEQYF
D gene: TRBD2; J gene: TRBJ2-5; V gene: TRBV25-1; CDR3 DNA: TGTGCCAGCAGATTAGCGGGAGGCCAAGAGACCCAGTACTTC; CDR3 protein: CASRLAGGQETQYF
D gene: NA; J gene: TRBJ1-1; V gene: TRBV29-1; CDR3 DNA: TGCAGCGTTGAACTGGTGAACACTGAAGCTTTCTTT; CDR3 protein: CSVELVNTEAFF
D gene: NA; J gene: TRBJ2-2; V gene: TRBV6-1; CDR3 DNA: TGTGCCACCTCCCCCGGATTGCGGGGCGGGGAGCTGTTTTTT; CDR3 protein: CATSPGLRGGELFF
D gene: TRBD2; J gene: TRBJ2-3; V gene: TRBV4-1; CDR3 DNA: TGCGCCAGCAGCCAAGCTAGCGGGAGCGTAGATACGCAGTATTTT; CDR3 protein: CASSQASGSVDTQYF
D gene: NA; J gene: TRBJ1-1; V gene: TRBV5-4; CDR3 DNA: TGTGCCAGCAGCTTGGAGAGGGGGGCCACTGAAGCTTTCTTT; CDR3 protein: CASSLERGATEAFF
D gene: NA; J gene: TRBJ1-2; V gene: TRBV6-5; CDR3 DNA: TGTGCCAGCAGTCTCGACAGAGTTGGCTACACCTTC; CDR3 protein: CASSLDRVGYTF
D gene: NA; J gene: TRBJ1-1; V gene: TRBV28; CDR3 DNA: TGTGCCAGCAGTTTAGAGGGAGCTGAAGCTTTCTTT; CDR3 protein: CASSLEGAEAFF
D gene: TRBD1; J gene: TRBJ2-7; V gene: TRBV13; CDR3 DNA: TGTGCCAGCAGCAGAGGGACAGGGTTTAACGAGCAGTACTTC; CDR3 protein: CASSRGTGFNEQYF
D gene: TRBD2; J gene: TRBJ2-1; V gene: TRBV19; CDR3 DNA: TGTGCCAGTAGTAACTGGACTAGCGGGAGCCGTTACAATGAGCAGTTCTTC; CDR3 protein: CASSNWTSGSRYNEQFF